This T cell receptor (beta chain) was profiled in a study of neurological immune-mediated disorders. The V and J ends lost 4 bases and 6 bases, in that order; junction bases with no gene match: 5. CDR3 length: 13 residues. CDR1 DFQATT and CDR2 SNEGSKA come from the germline V gene (reference sequence). Notes on the study in general: In HTLV-1-associated myelopathy, TCR clonal expansion was greatest, and in multiple sclerosis it was least, below healthy controls.

This clonotype showed up many times. The antigen is unknown. As for the cDNA, it was generated by 5'RACE with 10-nucleotide random UMIs. TCRdb re-derived calls from the 5' RACE reads in MiXCR, one entry per CDR3 protein. The data hold about 20,000 distinct CDR3 sequences, with under 11% observed a single time. This receptor was obtained from a woman aged 60-70 years with HTLV-1-associated myelopathy (HAM/TSP). This sequence joins TRBV20-1 and TRBJ1-1; 10 bases are shared with TRBD1. The sample was PBMCs. The CDR3 sequence: CSATGQGMPEAFF. The CDR3 region has the DNA TGCAGTGCTACGGGACAGGGGATGCCTGAAGCTTTCTTT.